One T cell receptor (beta chain) is described in this entry. These data are taken from a study of blood T cell repertoires in COVID-19. Overall study: T cells, B-cell-depleted T cells, or PBMCs provided the cDNA or gDNA that served as material.

The CDR3 is 19 amino acids. Per the original methods: Estimation of nucleated cell counts relied on the amplification of reference gene primers. Data came from immunoSEQ multiplex PCR; TCRdb stores just in-frame clones and leaves some out. V, J and clone size are those of that table, while D and trimming were read from the DNA. This table has 150,000 or so clones, approximately 80% appearing once. The rearrangement links TRBV21-1 to TRBJ2-7; TRBD2 reflects the table's D call only, with no check against the DNA. TRBV21-1 is assigned pseudogene status. The TCR originated in a man in his forties who had recovered from COVID-19. The sample was PBMCs or T cells enriched from blood (not recorded which). CDR3 DNA sequence: TGTGCCAGCAGCAAAGGAGGTAGCGGAACTAGCGGGGACTCCTACGAGCAGTACTTC. As protein: CASSKGGSGTSGDSYEQYF.